The 22 T cell receptor beta chains listed next were all sequenced from one sample in a study of T cells in Graves' hyperthyroidism and ophthalmopathy. Amplification yielded TCR beta CDR3 regions, with RNA transcripts as the source. The HTBI primer set was used in a first-round RT-PCR of the TCR CDR3. TCRdb reprocessed the multiplex PCR reads via MiXCR and lists one record per CDR3 protein. Of some 510,000 distinct CDR3 sequences listed, around 20% are singletons. Sequencing used blood. The origin of the receptors is a man aged 18-30 years with Graves' hyperthyroidism.

This chain uses TRBV3-1 with TRBJ2-5; a possible D gene is TRBD1 (6 bases). Trimming took 1 base from V and 2 from J, leaving 11 bases between them. Per the germline V gene, CDR1 is LGHDT and CDR2 is YNNKEL (reference sequence). The CDR3 has 15 residues. The CDR3 DNA sequence: TGTGCCAGCAGCCAAGGGCAGGGGCGACAAGAGACCCAGTACTTC. Translation gives CASSQGQGRQETQYF.

This clonotype was detected a few times. V and J are TRBV5-1 and TRBJ1-5; no clear D. Trimming shortened V by 2 bases and J by 0 bases, and 15 bases separated the two germline ends. The germline gives CDR1 SGHRS, CDR2 YFSETQ. The CDR3 totals 17 residues. CDR3 region: CASSFIRNLYSNQPQHF. As DNA, the CDR3 is TGCGCCAGCAGCTTTATTCGAAACCTTTATAGCAATCAGCCCCAGCATTTT.

There are many counts of this clonotype. This chain uses TRBV28 with TRBJ2-7; 7 bases align to TRBD1. Germline V gene data show CDR1 as MDHEN and CDR2 as SYDVKM. V trimming: 3 bases; J trimming: 9 bases; junction bases outside the gene matches: 14. The CDR3 length is 15 residues. The CDR3, as DNA: TGTGCCAGCAGTTTCCGGGACAGCCAAATTTTTGTGCAGTACTTC. It specifies CASSFRDSQIFVQYF. Drawing the rest from reference TRBV28 and TRBJ2-7, the complete variable domain is DVKVTQSSRYLVKRTGEKVFLECVQDMDHENMFWYRQDPGLGLRLIYFSYDVKMKEKGDIPEGYSVSREKKERFSLILESASTNQTSMYLCASSFRDSQIFVQYFGPGTRLTVT.

There are many counts of this clonotype. This sequence may be a read error, since a much larger clone differs from it by one base. The gene calls are TRBV28 and TRBJ2-2; tentatively, D is TRBD1 or TRBD2 (5 bases each). The V end was cut by 2 bases, the J end by 7 bases, with 8 bases between. The CDR3 is 13 amino acids. Looked up from germline, CDR1 is MDHEN and CDR2 is SYDVKM. CDR3: CASSLEGLGELFF. CDR3 bases: TGTGCCAGCAGTTTAGAGGGGCTCGGGGAGCTGTTTTTT. Together with reference TRBV28 and TRBJ2-2, the CDR3 gives the full variable domain: DVKVTQSSRYLVKRTGEKVFLECVQDMDHENMFWYRQDPGLGLRLIYFSYDVKMKEKGDIPEGYSVSREKKERFSLILESASTNQTSMYLCASSLEGLGELFFGEGSRLTVL.

Concerning this clonotype itself: A much larger clone differs by one base, so this may be a read error. In this CDR3 the conserved last residue, phenylalanine or tryptophan, is missing, so a read error is likely. The chain carries TRBV19 and TRBJ1-5; D unresolved. V lost 6 bases, J lost 7 bases, and 16 bases lay in between. This CDR3 is built from 14 residues. Germline V lookup: CDR1 LNHDA, CDR2 SQIVND (reference sequence). In nucleotides, the CDR3 is TGTGCCAGTAGCCATAAGGGTTTTCTACAGCCCCAGCATGTT. Translation gives CASSHKGFLQPQHV.

The CDR3 region has the DNA TGTGCCAGCAGTGAATGGGACTCCTACGCGTACCAAGAGACCCAGTACTTC. This codes for CASSEWDSYAYQETQYF. The J gene is TRBJ2-5, the V gene TRBV6-1, with D possibly TRBD2 on 6 matching bases. The CDR3 has 17 residues. Germline V gene sequence: CDR1 MNHNS, CDR2 SASEGT. V was pared by 2 bases and J by 0 bases, with 16 bases between.

This clonotype occurred many times. This sequence joins TRBV28 and TRBJ2-7, with 8 bases matching TRBD1. The CDR3 is made up of 11 amino acids. Trimming at V came to 8 bases and at J to 7 bases, leaving 4 bases not matched to a gene. Germline CDR1 reads MDHEN; CDR2 reads SYDVKM. In nucleotides, the CDR3 is TGTGCCAGCCATACAGGGGGAGAGCAGTACTTC. This gives the protein CASHTGGEQYF.

This clonotype was seen ten or more times. The chain recombines TRBV12-3 or TRBV12-4 with TRBJ2-7, with D possibly being TRBD1 (5 bases). Trimming removed 2 bases from V and 6 bases from J, with 8 bases in between. The CDR3 spans 12 residues. Written as DNA, the CDR3 is TGTGCCAGCAGTTTAACAGGCGGCGAGCAGTACTTC. Its protein product is CASSLTGGEQYF.

This clonotype was recorded a few times. This could be a read error, since a much larger clone is one nucleotide away. The V and J genes are TRBV6-1 and TRBJ2-5; possibly TRBD2 for D (6 bases). Germline V gene sequence: CDR1 MNHNS, CDR2 SASEGT. The CDR3 runs to 15 residues. CDR3 region: CASLSGAGSMETKYF. The CDR3, as DNA: TGTGCCAGCTTATCTGGGGCGGGATCCATGGAGACCAAGTACTTC.

The J gene is TRBJ2-5, the V gene TRBV11-1; no reliable D call. The germline CDR1 and CDR2 sequences are SGHAT and FQDESV (reference sequence). The CDR3 runs 14 residues. With 5 bases removed from V and 3 bases from J, the gap between germline ends came to 13 bases. The CDR3 DNA sequence: TGTGCCAGCAGCCAAGACACATTCGAAGAGACCCAGTACTTC. It is translated as CASSQDTFEETQYF.

This clonotype showed up many times. The junction departs from the called germline gene at one end, perhaps through a read error. J is TRBJ2-7 and V is TRBV7-9, with TRBD1 matching over 7 bases. Germline lookup yields CDR1 SEHNR and CDR2 FQNEAQ (reference sequence). This CDR3 spans 11 amino acids. The CDR3 region has the DNA TGTGCCAGCAGCCACGAGGGACAGCCCCTATTC. It encodes CASSHEGQPLF.

This clonotype was counted ten times or more. J is TRBJ1-2 and V is TRBV27; D remains ambiguous. Trimming pared 4 bases from V and 6 bases from J, leaving 9 bases between. Germline lookup yields CDR1 MNHEY and CDR2 SMNVEV (reference sequence). The CDR3 has 12 residues. The CDR3 protein is CASSSDSDGYTF. CDR3 coding DNA: TGTGCCAGCAGTTCCGACTCAGATGGCTACACCTTC.

The sample holds many counts of this clonotype. The chain carries TRBV27 and TRBJ2-5; 12 bases are shared with TRBD1. The CDR3 sequence is 17 residues long. Germline V CDR1 and CDR2: MNHEY, SMNVEV (reference sequence). The V and J ends lost 6 bases and 5 bases, in that order; junction bases with no gene match: 13. CDR3 DNA sequence: TGTGCCAGCAGCGCCGGGACAGGGGGCGCGTCTGGCGAGACCCAGTACTTC. As protein: CASSAGTGGASGETQYF.

The rearrangement uses TRBV6-1 and TRBJ2-2; TRBD1 might be the D (6 bases). Germline loops: CDR1 MNHNS, CDR2 SASEGT. V lost 5 bases and J lost 5, with 9 bases in between. CDR3 length equals 13 residues. This chain's CDR3 is CASSIGQTGELFF. DNA for the CDR3: TGTGCCAGCAGTATTGGACAGACCGGGGAGCTGTTTTTT.

This clonotype was recorded many times. The chain joins TRBV10-3 to TRBJ2-5, with D perhaps matching TRBD2 (6 bases). The germline CDR1 and CDR2 sequences are ENHRY and SYGVKD. This CDR3 contains 14 residues. V shed 6 bases and J shed 5 bases, with 16 bases lying between them. The DNA of the CDR3 is TGTGCCATCAGGCGGGGACCGACGGCGGAGACCCAGTACTTC. Translating it yields CAIRRGPTAETQYF.

This clonotype was counted many times. The chain recombines TRBV28 with TRBJ1-5; D call uncertain. CDR3 length: 16 amino acids. Trimming pared 5 bases from V and 9 bases from J, leaving 23 bases between. CDR1 is MDHEN, CDR2 SYDVKM, per germline. This chain's CDR3 is CASSLGGGSMWGPQHF. The DNA for the CDR3 is TGTGCCAGCAGTCTCGGTGGAGGGTCCATGTGGGGGCCCCAGCATTTT.

V usage is TRBV6-5 and J usage is TRBJ2-7, with unresolved D. CDR3 length equals 15 residues. Germline CDR1 and CDR2: MNHEY and SVGAGI. Trimming pared 0 bases from V and 0 bases from J, leaving 9 bases between. CDR3 residues: CASSYSDTLSYEQYF. The CDR3 DNA follows: TGTGCCAGCAGTTACTCCGATACTCTCTCCTACGAGCAGTACTTC.

The chain couples TRBV9 to TRBJ2-2; D is ambiguous. Germline V gene data show CDR1 as SGDLS and CDR2 as YYNGEE. The CDR3 runs 16 residues. Deletions cut 2 bases from V and 3 bases from J, with 14 bases between. As DNA, the CDR3 is TGTGCCAGCAGCGTCGATGACTCACTCCACACCGGGGAGCTGTTTTTT. Translating gives CASSVDDSLHTGELFF. The whole variable domain, filled in from reference TRBV9 and TRBJ2-2, reads DSGVTQTPKHLITATGQRVTLRCSPRSGDLSVYWYQQSLDQGLQFLIQYYNGEERAKGNILERFSAQQFPDLHSELNLSSLELGDSALYFCASSVDDSLHTGELFFGEGSRLTVL.

This clonotype came up many times. The rearrangement links TRBV11-3 to TRBJ2-5, with TRBD1 matching over 12 bases. This CDR3 has 16 amino acids. V was pared by 5 bases and J by 3 bases, with 7 bases of the junction left unmatched. The V gene's germline CDR1 is SGHNT and CDR2 YENEEA. The CDR3 region is CASSRRDRGLKETQYF. DNA for the CDR3: TGTGCCAGCAGCCGCCGGGACAGGGGGCTCAAAGAGACCCAGTACTTC.

At least ten counts were recorded for this clonotype. The CDR3 here is CAFWGVKSSYEQYF. The CDR3 DNA follows: TGTGCCTTTTGGGGGGTCAAGAGCTCCTACGAGCAGTACTTC. The chain recombines TRBV6-5 with TRBJ2-7, with D possibly TRBD2 on 6 matching bases. This CDR3 is 14 amino acids long. The ends were cut back, 11 bases at V and 0 bases at J, with 17 bases in the middle. Germline V lookup: CDR1 MNHEY, CDR2 SVGAGI.

This clonotype was observed a handful of times. One end of the junction varies from germline; a read error may be responsible. V gene TRBV28 combines with J gene TRBJ2-1, with a tentative D call TRBD1 (7 bases). The V gene's germline CDR1 is MDHEN and CDR2 SYDVKM. The CDR3 is 15 residues long. CDR3 in amino acids: CANRNQGGRWNEKFF. The CDR3 nucleotides are TGTGCCAACAGGAATCAGGGGGGTAGATGGAATGAGAAGTTCTTC.

This clonotype was counted at least ten times. CDR3 in DNA: TGTGCCAGCAGTTTTTACCTCTGGAACACTGAAGCTTTCTTT. Translation gives CASSFYLWNTEAFF. The V and J genes are TRBV12-3 or TRBV12-4 and TRBJ1-1, with D unresolved. The CDR3 is 14 amino acids. Trimming cost V 3 bases and J 1 base, with 9 bases left between them.